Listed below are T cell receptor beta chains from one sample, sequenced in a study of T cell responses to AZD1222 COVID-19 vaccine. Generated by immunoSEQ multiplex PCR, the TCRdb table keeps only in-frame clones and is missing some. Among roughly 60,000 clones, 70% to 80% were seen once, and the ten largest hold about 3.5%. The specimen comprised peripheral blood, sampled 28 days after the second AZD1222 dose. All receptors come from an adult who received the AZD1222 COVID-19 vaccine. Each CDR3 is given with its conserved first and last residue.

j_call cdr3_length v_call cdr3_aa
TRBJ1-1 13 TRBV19 CASSFGRSTEAFF
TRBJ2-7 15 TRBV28 CASSSHATEGVEQYF
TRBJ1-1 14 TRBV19 CASSMSGVGTEAFF
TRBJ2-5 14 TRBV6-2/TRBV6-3 CASSSGPHAAKWHF
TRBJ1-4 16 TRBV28 CASSPYAPGVGEKLFF
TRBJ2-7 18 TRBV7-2 CASSFTSGLLRIDYEQYF
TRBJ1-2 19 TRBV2 CASSGVLYWDSLTNYGYTF
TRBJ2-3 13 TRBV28 CASSRPPGGTQYF
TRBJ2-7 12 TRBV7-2 CASSLAVGLQYF
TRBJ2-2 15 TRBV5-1 CASSPRAGDTGELFF
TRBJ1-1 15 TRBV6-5 CASSYSGVLGTEAFF
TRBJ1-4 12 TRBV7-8 CASSPEAKKLFF
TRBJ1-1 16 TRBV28 CASSLSRGASNTEAFF
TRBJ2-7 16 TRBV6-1 CASSEALLVGTYEQYF
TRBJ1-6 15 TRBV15 CATTVRQGDNSPLHF
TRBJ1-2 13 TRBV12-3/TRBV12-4 CASSTGEDYGYTF
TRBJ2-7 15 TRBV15 CATSPNRGSSYEQYF
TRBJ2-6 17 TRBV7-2 CASSLVAGRSGANVLTF
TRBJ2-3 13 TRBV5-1 CASSLASTDTQYF
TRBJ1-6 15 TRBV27 CASSLMTGWGSPLHF
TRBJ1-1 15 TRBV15 CATSRGGQGSTEAFF
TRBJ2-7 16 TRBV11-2 CASSSTPQVIWYEQYF
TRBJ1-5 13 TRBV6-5 CASSGTWDQPQHF
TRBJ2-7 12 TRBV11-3 CASAPTRYEQYF
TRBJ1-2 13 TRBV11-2 CACGGPRAIGYTF
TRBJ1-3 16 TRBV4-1 CASSQEGMVSGNTIYF
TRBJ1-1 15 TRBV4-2 CASSQDPRGGSEAFF
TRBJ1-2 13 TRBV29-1 CSVEDAGNYGYTF
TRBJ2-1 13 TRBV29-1 CSVESRDYNEQFF
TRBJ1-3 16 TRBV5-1 CASSFRTGGSGNTIYF
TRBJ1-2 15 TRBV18 CASSPGSTTNYGYTF
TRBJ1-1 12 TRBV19 CASNWANTEAFF
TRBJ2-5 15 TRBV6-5 CASRYGDRVQETQYF
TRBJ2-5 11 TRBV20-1 CSADRQETQYF
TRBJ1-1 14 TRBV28 CASSPGQYGAEAFF
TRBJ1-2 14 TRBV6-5 CASTRTGAFYGYTF
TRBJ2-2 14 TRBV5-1 CASSVQSNTGELFF
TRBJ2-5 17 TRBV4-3 CASSQESSGGYQETQYF
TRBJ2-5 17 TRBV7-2 CASSPRWPSSLQETQYF
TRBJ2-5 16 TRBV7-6 CASSKQGGKYQETQYF
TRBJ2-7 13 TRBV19 CASSEQGDGEQYF
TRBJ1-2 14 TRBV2 CASSDLTGDYGYTF
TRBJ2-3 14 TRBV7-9 CASSFPQQADTQYF
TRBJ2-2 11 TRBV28 CASSWAGELFF
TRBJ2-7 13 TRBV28 CASTLGTSYEQYF
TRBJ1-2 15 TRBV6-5 CASSYSSGFRYGYTF
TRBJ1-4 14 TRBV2 CASSEQRSGEKLFF
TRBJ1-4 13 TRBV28 CASSRVPGEKLFF
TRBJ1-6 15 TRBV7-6 CASSSSQGYNSPLHF
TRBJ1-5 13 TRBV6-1 CASSDSRNQPQHF
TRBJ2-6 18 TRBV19 CASSAPQGRIPGANVLTF
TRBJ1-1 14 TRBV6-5 CASSYGRQSPEAFF
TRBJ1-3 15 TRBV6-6 CASSLGQFSGNTIYF